A single T cell receptor (beta chain) is shown here with its context. As yet, its antigen is unknown. Method: immunoSEQ multiplex PCR; TCRdb's copy keeps in-frame clones and lacks some. The sample holds approximately 1.4 million clones, approximately 98% seen once. This specimen comes from a study of shared clonotypes between healthy human individuals. Findings of the study overall: It was observed that approximately 5% of naive CD4 clonotypes were shared across four donors. Naive subsets, compared against memory subsets, generally had larger estimated richness values. Apart from blood, nothing was sampled; tissue repertoires likely differ. Generation probability values for non-shared clonotypes were lower than those for clonotypes shared by all four donors.

The germline V gene encodes CDR1 MDHEN and CDR2 SYDVKM. The CDR3 contains 15 residues. V lost 2 bases, J lost 0 bases, and 9 bases lay in between. This chain connects TRBV28 to TRBJ2-3; possible D gene TRBD1, 6 bases. Source material: naive CD4+ T cells sorted from blood. The subset is: CD45RA+ positively selected. This TCR came from a man aged 30 to 39 in good health. The DNA of the CDR3 is TGTGCCAGCAGTTTACAGGGGTTTAGCACAGATACGCAGTATTTT. This encodes CASSLQGFSTDTQYF.